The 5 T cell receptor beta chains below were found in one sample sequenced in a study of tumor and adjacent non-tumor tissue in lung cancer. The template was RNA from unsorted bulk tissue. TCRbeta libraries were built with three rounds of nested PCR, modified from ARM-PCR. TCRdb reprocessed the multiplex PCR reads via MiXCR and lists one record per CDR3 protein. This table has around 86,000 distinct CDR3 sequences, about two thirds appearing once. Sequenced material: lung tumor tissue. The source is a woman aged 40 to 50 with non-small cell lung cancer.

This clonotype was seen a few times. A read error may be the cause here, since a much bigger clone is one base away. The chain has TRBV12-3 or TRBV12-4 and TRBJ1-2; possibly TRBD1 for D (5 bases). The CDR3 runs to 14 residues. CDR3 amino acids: CASSYDRPNYDYTF. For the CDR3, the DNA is TGTGCCAGCAGCTACGACAGACCTAACTATGACTACACCTTC.

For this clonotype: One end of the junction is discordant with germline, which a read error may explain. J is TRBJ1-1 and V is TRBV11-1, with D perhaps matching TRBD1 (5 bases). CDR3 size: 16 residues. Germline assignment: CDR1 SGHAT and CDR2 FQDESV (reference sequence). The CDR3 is CASCLMGDSVNTEAFF. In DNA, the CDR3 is TGTGCCAGCTGCTTGATGGGGGACTCGGTGAACACTGAAGCTTTCTTT. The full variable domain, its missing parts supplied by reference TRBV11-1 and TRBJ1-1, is EAEVAQSPRYKITEKSQAVAFWCDPISGHATLYWYRQILGQGPELLVQFQDESVVDDSQLPKDRFSAERLKGVDSTLKIQPAELGDSAMYLCASCLMGDSVNTEAFFGQGTRLTVV.

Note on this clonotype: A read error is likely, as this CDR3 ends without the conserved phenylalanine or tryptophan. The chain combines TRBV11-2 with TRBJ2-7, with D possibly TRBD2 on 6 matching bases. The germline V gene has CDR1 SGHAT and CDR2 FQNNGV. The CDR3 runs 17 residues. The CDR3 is CASSSPGRVEGGYGQYL. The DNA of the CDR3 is TGTGCCAGCAGCTCGCCCGGTCGGGTGGAGGGCGGCTACGGGCAGTACTTA.

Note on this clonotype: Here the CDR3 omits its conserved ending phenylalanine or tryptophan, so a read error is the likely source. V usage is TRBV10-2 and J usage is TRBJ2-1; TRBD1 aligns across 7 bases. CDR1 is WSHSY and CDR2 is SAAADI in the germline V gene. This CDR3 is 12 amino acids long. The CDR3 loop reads CTSRHTGDEQFS. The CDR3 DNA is TGCACCAGCAGACACACAGGGGATGAGCAGTTCTCC.

The CDR3 DNA sequence: TGTGCCATCAGTTGGACAGGGGGCCTCAACGAGCAGTACTTC. As protein: CAISWTGGLNEQYF. This chain uses TRBV10-3 with TRBJ2-7, with 11 bases identical to TRBD1. This CDR3 contains 14 residues. Looked up from germline, CDR1 is ENHRY and CDR2 is SYGVKD. V lost 5 bases to trimming and J lost 5 bases; unmatched junction nucleotides: 5.